The 21 T cell receptor beta chains below come from one sample, sequenced in a study of T cell responses to AZD1222 COVID-19 vaccine. Here immunoSEQ multiplex PCR was the method, and the copy in TCRdb shows in-frame clones only, minus some. Seen here are 95,000 to 150,000 clones, approximately 90% observed once, and the top ten hold 1.1%. The sample here was peripheral blood, taken on day 0 of AZD1222 vaccination. These receptors all come from an adult in good health.

The genes are TRBV5-1 and TRBJ1-2; D is unclear. Trimming pared 5 bases from V and 0 bases from J, leaving 5 bases between. This CDR3 is built from 12 residues. Looked up from germline, CDR1 is SGHRS and CDR2 is YFSETQ. CDR3 DNA sequence: TGCGCCAGCAGAGAATCTAACTATGGCTACACCTTC. It yields the protein CASRESNYGYTF. Supplemented by reference TRBV5-1 and TRBJ1-2, the full variable domain reads KAGVTQTPRYLIKTRGQQVTLSCSPISGHRSVSWYQQTPGQGLQFLFEYFSETQRNKGNFPGRFSGRQFSNSRSEMNVSTLELGDSALYLCASRESNYGYTFGSGTRLTVV.

This clone was observed a single time. The DNA of the CDR3 is TGTGCCAGCAGCGTATATCTCAGCGGCAACACAGATACGCAGTATTTT. Its protein product is CASSVYLSGNTDTQYF. The chain links TRBV9 to TRBJ2-3; TRBD2 is a possible D gene (5 bases). The V and J ends lost 1 base and 2 bases respectively, with 14 bases between them. The germline gives CDR1 SGDLS, CDR2 YYNGEE. CDR3 length: 16 amino acids. The complete variable domain, with remaining parts taken from reference TRBV9 and TRBJ2-3, reads DSGVTQTPKHLITATGQRVTLRCSPRSGDLSVYWYQQSLDQGLQFLIQYYNGEERAKGNILERFSAQQFPDLHSELNLSSLELGDSALYFCASSVYLSGNTDTQYFGPGTRLTVL.

V usage is TRBV6-1 and J usage is TRBJ1-4, with a weak D call TRBD1 (6 bases). With 3 bases removed from V and 10 bases from J, the gap between germline ends came to 18 bases. The CDR3 is made up of 15 amino acids. The germline V gene encodes CDR1 MNHNS and CDR2 SASEGT. The CDR3 nucleotides read TGTGCCAGCAGTGAGGCCGGGACAACTGGGGCAAAACTGTTTTTT. This gives the protein CASSEAGTTGAKLFF.

This clone has more than one count but fewer than ten. The CDR3 here is CASTSGSDLSYEQYF. CDR3 nucleotide sequence: TGTGCCAGTACCAGCGGGAGCGATCTTTCCTACGAGCAGTACTTC. This chain uses TRBV19 with TRBJ2-7, with TRBD2 identical over 8 bases. Trimming took 7 bases from V and 1 from J; bases not matched to a gene: 9. The germline V gene encodes CDR1 LNHDA and CDR2 SQIVND (reference sequence). CDR3 size: 15 residues.

The V gene is TRBV5-5, the J gene TRBJ2-2; 7 bases line up with TRBD2. Germline CDR1 and CDR2: SGHKS and YYEKEE (reference sequence). V shed 2 bases and J 1 base; nucleotides not matched to a gene: 5. CDR3 length: 16 amino acids. CDR3 nucleotide sequence: TGTGCCAGCAGCTTCGGGGGGAGTCGGAACACCGGGGAGCTGTTTTTT. It yields the protein CASSFGGSRNTGELFF.

This rearrangement joins TRBV18 to TRBJ1-5, with D possibly matching TRBD1 (6 bases). The CDR3 has 14 amino acids. Germline V CDR1 and CDR2: KGHSH, LQKENI. With 6 bases removed from V and 7 bases from J, the gap between germline ends came to 16 bases. The CDR3 protein is CASSLNRAPQPQHF. For the CDR3, the DNA is TGTGCCAGCTCCTTAAACAGGGCCCCGCAGCCCCAGCATTTT.

The chain recombines TRBV4-1 with TRBJ2-3; TRBD2 is a possible D gene (6 bases). Germline V gives CDR1 MGHRA, CDR2 YSYEKL. The CDR3 has 13 amino acids. V was pared by 8 bases and J by 2 bases, with 11 bases between. The CDR3 DNA is TGCGCCAGCGCCGGGACTCTCACAGATACGCAGTATTTT. Protein: CASAGTLTDTQYF.

The chain links TRBV30 to TRBJ1-5; D not certain. V was shortened by 2 bases and J by 3 bases, with 8 bases between the two germline ends. This CDR3 comprises 13 residues. The germline V gene encodes CDR1 GTSNPN and CDR2 SVGIG (reference sequence). The CDR3 region is CAWSTRNNQPQHF. In DNA form, the CDR3 reads TGTGCCTGGAGTACCAGGAACAATCAGCCCCAGCATTTT.

This chain uses TRBV6-5 with TRBJ2-2; 8 nucleotides match TRBD1. Trimming at V came to 7 bases and at J to 7 bases, leaving 2 bases not matched to a gene. This CDR3 has 12 residues. From germline, CDR1 is MNHEY and CDR2 SVGAGI. CDR3: CASTGGVGELFF. CDR3 nucleotides: TGTGCCAGCACAGGGGGCGTCGGGGAGCTGTTTTTT.

The chain carries TRBV29-1 and TRBJ2-3; 10 nucleotides line up with TRBD2. The CDR3 length is 12 residues. CDR1 and CDR2 (germline): SQVTM, ANQGSEA. The CDR3 region is CSGTSGTDTQYF. In DNA form, the CDR3 reads TGCAGTGGGACTAGCGGCACAGATACGCAGTATTTT.

The CDR3 sequence: CASSSHLDEAFF. CDR3 coding DNA: TGTGCCAGCAGCTCCCATCTGGACGAAGCTTTCTTT. The chain carries TRBV6-5 and TRBJ1-1, with D uncertain. This CDR3 is 12 amino acids long. V was shortened by 6 bases and J by 8 bases, with 13 bases between the two germline ends. Germline V gene sequence: CDR1 MNHEY, CDR2 SVGAGI.

The chain couples TRBV15 to TRBJ2-3; 9 bases are a match to TRBD2. The germline CDR1 and CDR2 sequences are LNHNV and YYDKDF (reference sequence). CDR3 size: 18 residues. Unmatched junction bases numbered 10, after V lost 1 base and J lost 2 bases. The CDR3 sequence is CATSRGMIAGAPTDTQYF. As DNA, the CDR3 is TGTGCCACCAGCAGAGGGATGATAGCGGGAGCCCCCACAGATACGCAGTATTTT.

The chain's CDR3 is CASNSYDNEQFF. Written as DNA, the CDR3 is TGTGCCAGCAATAGCTACGACAATGAGCAGTTCTTC. The gene calls are TRBV25-1 and TRBJ2-1; D gene ambiguous. The V end lost 7 bases, the J end lost 5 bases, and 9 bases lay between the germline ends. The CDR3 length is 12 residues. Germline CDR1 and CDR2: MGHDK and SYGVNS.

The genes are TRBV2 and TRBJ1-2; D call uncertain. Trimming left V 4 bases short and J 5 bases short, with 11 bases between. Germline lookup yields CDR1 SNHLY and CDR2 FYNNEI. The CDR3 sequence is 13 residues long. This CDR3 reads CASSVITDYGYTF. The CDR3 bases are TGTGCCAGCAGTGTTATTACCGATTATGGCTACACCTTC. The entire variable domain, with the rest obtained from reference TRBV2 and TRBJ1-2, is as follows: EPEVTQTPSHQVTQMGQEVILRCVPISNHLYFYWYRQILGQKVEFLVSFYNNEISEKSEIFDDQFSVERPDGSNFTLKIRSTKLEDSAMYFCASSVITDYGYTFGSGTRLTVV.

This chain joins TRBV18 and TRBJ2-7; D unresolved. The V end lost 2 bases, the J end lost 7 bases, and 12 bases lay between the germline ends. From germline, CDR1 is KGHSH and CDR2 LQKENI. CDR3 length: 13 residues. CDR3 DNA sequence: TGTGCCAGCTCACCATCAGGCGGATCAGAGCAGTACTTC. Protein: CASSPSGGSEQYF.

The chain links TRBV10-3 to TRBJ1-3; D unresolved. The CDR3 is 13 residues long. Germline CDR1 and CDR2: ENHRY and SYGVKD. Trimming cost V 6 bases and J 4 bases, with 10 bases left between them. As DNA, the CDR3 is TGTGCCATCAGGGGAGCCGAAGGAAACACCATATATTTT. Its translation: CAIRGAEGNTIYF.

The J gene is TRBJ1-4, the V gene TRBV2, with 8 bases matching TRBD1. The CDR3 has 16 amino acids. CDR1 is SNHLY, CDR2 FYNNEI, per germline. V gave up 6 bases and J gave up 4 bases; unmatched junction bases: 10. This CDR3 reads CASRVDPQGDNEKLFF. The CDR3, as DNA: TGTGCCAGCAGGGTCGACCCACAGGGGGATAATGAAAAACTGTTTTTT.

The chain couples TRBV5-1 to TRBJ2-3; either TRBD1 or TRBD2 may fit D (5 bases each). CDR3 length equals 14 residues. Trimming cost V 0 bases and J 6 bases, with 11 bases left between them. The germline gives CDR1 SGHRS, CDR2 YFSETQ. The CDR3 spells CASSLGGPGDTQYF. As DNA, the CDR3 is TGCGCCAGCAGCTTGGGCGGGCCAGGGGATACGCAGTATTTT.

This chain connects TRBV11-2 to TRBJ1-4; D possibly corresponds to TRBD1 (6 bases). The CDR3 contains 18 residues. V was trimmed by 3 bases and J by 2 bases, leaving 19 bases between them. Germline V CDR1 and CDR2: SGHAT, FQNNGV. The DNA for the CDR3 is TGTGCCAGCAGCTTGGTCTACCAGGCAGGGGTTACTAATGAAAAACTGTTTTTT. This gives the protein CASSLVYQAGVTNEKLFF.

The gene calls are TRBV5-4 and TRBJ1-5, with no clear D. The CDR3 totals 16 residues. The germline V gene has CDR1 SGHNT and CDR2 YYREEE (reference sequence). V was shortened by 0 bases and J by 1 base, with 11 bases between the two germline ends. CDR3 DNA: TGTGCCAGCAGCTTGGCGGCCCGTTTGAGCAATCAGCCCCAGCATTTT. Its translation is CASSLAARLSNQPQHF.

The rearrangement uses TRBV2 and TRBJ2-2, with D maybe TRBD1 (6 bases). The length of the CDR3 is 14 residues. Germline V CDR1 and CDR2: SNHLY, FYNNEI. Between the trimmed V and J ends, which lost 7 bases and 4 bases, there was a span of 13 bases. The CDR3 is CASIGQGITGELFF. As DNA, the CDR3 is TGTGCCAGCATTGGGCAGGGGATCACCGGGGAGCTGTTTTTT.